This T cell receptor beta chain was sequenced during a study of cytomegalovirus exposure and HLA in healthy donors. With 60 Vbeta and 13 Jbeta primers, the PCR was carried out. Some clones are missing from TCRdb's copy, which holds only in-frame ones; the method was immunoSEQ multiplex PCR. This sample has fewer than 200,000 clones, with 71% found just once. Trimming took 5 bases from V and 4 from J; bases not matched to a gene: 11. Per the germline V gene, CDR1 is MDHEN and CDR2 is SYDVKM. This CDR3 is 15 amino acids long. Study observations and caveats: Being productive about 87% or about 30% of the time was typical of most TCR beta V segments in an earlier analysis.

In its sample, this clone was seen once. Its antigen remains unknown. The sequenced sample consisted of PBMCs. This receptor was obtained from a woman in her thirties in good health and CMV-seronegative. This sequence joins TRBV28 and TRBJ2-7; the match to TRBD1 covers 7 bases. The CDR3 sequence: CASSNTGVRLYEQYF. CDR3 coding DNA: TGTGCCAGCAGTAATACAGGGGTTAGGCTTTACGAGCAGTACTTC.